This TCR beta chain was recovered during a study of T-cell reconstitution after alpha-beta-depleted transplantation in children. The TCRbeta library incorporated unique molecular identifiers. A single record per CDR3 protein comes from TCRdb applying MiXCR to the PCR reads. The table lists 600,000 to 700,000 distinct CDR3 sequences, roughly 15% of them singletons. Details on this clonotype: The junction shows a germline mismatch at one end, possibly a read error.

Sample: PBMCs from the stem cell graft donor, taken from the stem cell graft. The receptor's source is a human donor who donated a stem cell graft to a child with acute myeloid leukemia.

CDR3 residues: CASSEPGFYGSTF. CDR3 bases: TGTGCCAGCTCAGAGCCGGGTTTTTATGGCTCCACCTTC. This chain joins TRBV18 and TRBJ1-2; D unclear. This CDR3 region has 13 residues. Germline V gene data show CDR1 as KGHSH and CDR2 as LQKENI.